The next 9 T cell receptor beta chains were all read from a single sample in a study of cytomegalovirus exposure and HLA in healthy donors. A multiplex PCR was run with 60 Vbeta primers and 13 Jbeta primers. Only in-frame clones appear in the TCRdb table, and some are missing; sequencing was by immunoSEQ multiplex PCR. This sample has about 100,000 clones, with 65% to 75% found just once. The sample comprised PBMCs. Receptors originate from a woman between 18 and 29 years old in good health and CMV-seropositive.

The chain has TRBV4-2 and TRBJ1-3; D call uncertain. There are 16 residues in the CDR3. V lost 4 bases and J lost 0, with 13 bases in between. CDR1 is LGHNA, CDR2 YNFKEQ, per germline. In DNA form, the CDR3 reads TGTGCCAGCAGCCGGGAGCGGGGATCCTCTGGAAACACCATATATTTT. Protein: CASSRERGSSGNTIYF.

V is TRBV25-1 and J is TRBJ2-5, with a possible D match to TRBD1 (6 bases). V dropped 7 bases and J dropped 6 bases, with 15 bases sitting between them. Germline CDR1 MGHDK, CDR2 SYGVNS. The CDR3 is 13 residues long. CDR3 loop: CASTGTYTQTQYF. As DNA, the CDR3 is TGTGCCAGCACAGGGACATATACACAGACCCAGTACTTC.

J is TRBJ2-7 and V is TRBV7-8, with 8 bases matching TRBD1. CDR1 is SGHVS, CDR2 FQNEAQ, per germline. CDR3 length: 12 amino acids. Unmatched junction bases numbered 5, after V lost 8 bases and J lost 5 bases. Here the CDR3 reads CASRGRGHEQYF. In DNA form, the CDR3 reads TGTGCCAGCCGGGGCAGGGGGCACGAGCAGTACTTC.

The CDR3 here is CASRLSGGETQYF. The CDR3 DNA is TGTGCCAGTAGGCTTTCAGGGGGCGAGACCCAGTACTTC. The gene calls are TRBV19 and TRBJ2-5; the match to TRBD1 covers 8 bases. Germline-derived CDR1 and CDR2 are LNHDA and SQIVND (reference sequence). V trimming: 6 bases; J trimming: 5 bases; junction bases outside the gene matches: 5. The CDR3 is 13 amino acids.

The CDR3 sequence is CASSQDRGDMSNQPQHF. CDR3 in DNA: TGCGCCAGCAGCCAAGACAGGGGGGATATGAGCAATCAGCCCCAGCATTTT. The chain employs TRBV4-3 and TRBJ1-5; 7 nucleotides line up with TRBD1. Germline loops: CDR1 LGHNA, CDR2 YSLEER. The CDR3 runs to 17 residues. With V trimmed by 0 bases and J by 1 base, 6 bases remained unmatched.

The chain combines TRBV5-1 with TRBJ2-5, with a possible D match to TRBD1 (5 bases). CDR3 length: 16 amino acids. V lost 1 base, J lost 1 base, and 14 bases lay in between. Germline V gene sequence: CDR1 SGHRS, CDR2 YFSETQ. The CDR3 is CASSLLDRRGQETQYF. Here the CDR3 DNA reads TGCGCCAGCAGCTTGTTGGATAGAAGGGGCCAAGAGACCCAGTACTTC.

The chain employs TRBV28 and TRBJ1-1, with 7 bases fitting TRBD1. The CDR3 has 12 amino acids. Per germline, CDR1 MDHEN and CDR2 SYDVKM. With 6 bases clipped from V and 7 bases from J, the junction kept 5 bases outside the gene matches. CDR3 DNA sequence: TGTGCCAGCAGGACAGGGTCGGATGAAGCTTTCTTT. It specifies CASRTGSDEAFF.

The chain couples TRBV11-2 to TRBJ2-7; 12 nucleotides agree with TRBD2. The CDR3 extends over 14 amino acids. The trim removed 4 bases at V and 8 bases at J, leaving 6 bases unmatched. CDR1 is SGHAT and CDR2 is FQNNGV in the germline V gene. The CDR3 reads CASSSPGLAGQQYF. CDR3 DNA sequence: TGTGCCAGCAGCTCACCGGGACTAGCGGGTCAGCAGTACTTC.

This clone is a singleton in its sample. The chain recombines TRBV5-6 with TRBJ2-1, with TRBD2 matching over 11 bases. CDR3 length: 15 amino acids. V lost 3 bases to trimming and J lost 8 bases; unmatched junction nucleotides: 7. Germline V gives CDR1 SGHDT, CDR2 YYEEEE. CDR3 sequence reads: CASSSVTSGSYEQFF. The CDR3 coding sequence is TGTGCCAGCAGCTCGGTCACTAGCGGGAGTTATGAGCAGTTCTTC.